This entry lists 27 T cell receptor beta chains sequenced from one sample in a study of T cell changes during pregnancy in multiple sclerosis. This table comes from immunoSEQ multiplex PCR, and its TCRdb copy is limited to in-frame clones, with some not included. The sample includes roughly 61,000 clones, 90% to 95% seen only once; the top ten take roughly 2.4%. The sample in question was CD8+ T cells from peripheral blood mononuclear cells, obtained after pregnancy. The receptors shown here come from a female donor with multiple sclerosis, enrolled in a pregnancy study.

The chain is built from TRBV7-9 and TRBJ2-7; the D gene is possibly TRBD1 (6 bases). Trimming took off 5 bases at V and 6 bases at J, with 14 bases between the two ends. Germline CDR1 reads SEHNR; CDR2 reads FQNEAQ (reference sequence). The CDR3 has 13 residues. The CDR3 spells CASSPLQGSEQYF. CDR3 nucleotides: TGTGCCAGCAGCCCCCTACAGGGAAGCGAGCAGTACTTC. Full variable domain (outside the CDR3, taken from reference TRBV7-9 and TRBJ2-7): DTGVSQNPRHKITKRGQNVTFRCDPISEHNRLYWYRQTLGQGPEFLTYFQNEAQLEKSRLLSDRFSAERPKGSFSTLEIQRTEQGDSAMYLCASSPLQGSEQYFGPGTRLTVT.

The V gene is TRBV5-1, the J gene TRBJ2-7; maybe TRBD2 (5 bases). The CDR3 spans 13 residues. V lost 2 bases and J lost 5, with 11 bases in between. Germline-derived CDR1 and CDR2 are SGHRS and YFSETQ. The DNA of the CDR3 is TGCGCCAGCAGCTTCGAGGGATCTAACGAGCAGTACTTC. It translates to CASSFEGSNEQYF.

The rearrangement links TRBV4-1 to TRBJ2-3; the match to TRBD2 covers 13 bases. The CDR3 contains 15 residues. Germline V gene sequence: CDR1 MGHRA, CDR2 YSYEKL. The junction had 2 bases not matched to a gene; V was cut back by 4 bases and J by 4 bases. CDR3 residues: CASSLGTSGADTQYF. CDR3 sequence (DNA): TGCGCCAGCAGCCTTGGGACTAGCGGGGCAGATACGCAGTATTTT.

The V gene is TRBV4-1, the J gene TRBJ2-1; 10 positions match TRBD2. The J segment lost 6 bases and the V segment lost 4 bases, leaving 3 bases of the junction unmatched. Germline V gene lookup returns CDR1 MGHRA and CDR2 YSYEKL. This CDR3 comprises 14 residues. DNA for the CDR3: TGCGCCAGCAGCCCCAGCGGGAGGGGCAATGAGCAGTTCTTC. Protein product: CASSPSGRGNEQFF.

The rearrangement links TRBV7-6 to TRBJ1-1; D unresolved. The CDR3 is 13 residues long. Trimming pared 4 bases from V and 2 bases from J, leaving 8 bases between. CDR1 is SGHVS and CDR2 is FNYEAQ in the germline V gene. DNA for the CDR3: TGTGCCAGCAGCTCCGCCCTAAACACTGAAGCTTTCTTT. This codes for CASSSALNTEAFF.

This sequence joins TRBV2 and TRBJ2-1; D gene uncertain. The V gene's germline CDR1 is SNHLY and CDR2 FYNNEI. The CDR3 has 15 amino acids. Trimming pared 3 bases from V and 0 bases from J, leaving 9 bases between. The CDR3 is CASSDGITSYNEQFF. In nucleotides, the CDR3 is TGTGCCAGCAGTGATGGCATTACCTCCTACAATGAGCAGTTCTTC.

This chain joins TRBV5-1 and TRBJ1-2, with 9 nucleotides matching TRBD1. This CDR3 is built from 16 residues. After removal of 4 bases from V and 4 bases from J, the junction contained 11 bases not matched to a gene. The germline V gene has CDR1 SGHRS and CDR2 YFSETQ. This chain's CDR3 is CASSPATTGGIYGYTF. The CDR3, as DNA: TGCGCCAGCAGCCCCGCCACCACAGGGGGCATCTATGGCTACACCTTC.

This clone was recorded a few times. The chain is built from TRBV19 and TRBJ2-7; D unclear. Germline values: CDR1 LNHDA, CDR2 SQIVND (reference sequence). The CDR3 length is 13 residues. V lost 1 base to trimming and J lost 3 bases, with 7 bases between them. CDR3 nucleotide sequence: TGTGCCAGTAGTATAGCCATCCACTACGAGCAGTACTTC. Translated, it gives CASSIAIHYEQYF.

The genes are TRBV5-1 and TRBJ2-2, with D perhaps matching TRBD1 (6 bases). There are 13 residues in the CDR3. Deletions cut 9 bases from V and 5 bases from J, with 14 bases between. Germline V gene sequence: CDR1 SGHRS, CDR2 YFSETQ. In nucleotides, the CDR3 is TGCGCCACCACGGAAACAGGGACCGGGGAGCTGTTTTTT. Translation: CATTETGTGELFF.

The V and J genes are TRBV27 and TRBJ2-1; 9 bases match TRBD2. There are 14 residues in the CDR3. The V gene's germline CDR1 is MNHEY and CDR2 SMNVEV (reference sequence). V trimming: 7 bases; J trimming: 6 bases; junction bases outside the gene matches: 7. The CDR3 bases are TGTGCCAGCATTGGGGGACTAGCAAGCAATGAGCAGTTCTTC. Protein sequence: CASIGGLASNEQFF.

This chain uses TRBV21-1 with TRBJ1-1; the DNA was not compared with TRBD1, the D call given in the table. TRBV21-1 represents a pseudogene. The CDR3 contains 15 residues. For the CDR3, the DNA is TGTGCCAGCAGCCTAGGGACAGACCTGAACACTGAAGCTTTCTTT. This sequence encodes CASSLGTDLNTEAFF.

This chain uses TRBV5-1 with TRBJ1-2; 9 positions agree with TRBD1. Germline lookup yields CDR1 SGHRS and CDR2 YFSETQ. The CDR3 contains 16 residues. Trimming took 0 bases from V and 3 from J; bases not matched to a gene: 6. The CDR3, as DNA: TGCGCCAGCAGCTTGGACAGGGGGCGTGAGGACTATGGCTACACCTTC. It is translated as CASSLDRGREDYGYTF.

The CDR3 protein is CASSLRNRDREFSAQYF. The CDR3 DNA sequence: TGTGCCAGCAGCTTACGGAATAGGGACAGGGAGTTTTCGGCGCAGTACTTC. The chain carries TRBV7-9 and TRBJ2-7, with 9 bases lining up with TRBD1. J gave up 9 bases and V 2 bases, and 17 bases lay outside the gene matches. The CDR3 is 17 amino acids. Germline CDR1 reads SEHNR; CDR2 reads FQNEAQ (reference sequence).

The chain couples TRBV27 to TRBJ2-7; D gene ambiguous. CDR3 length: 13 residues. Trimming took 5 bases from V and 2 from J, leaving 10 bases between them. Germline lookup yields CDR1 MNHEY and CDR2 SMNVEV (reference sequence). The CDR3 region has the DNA TGTGCCAGCAGTCTGTCAGGCGCCTACGAGCAGTACTTC. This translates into CASSLSGAYEQYF.

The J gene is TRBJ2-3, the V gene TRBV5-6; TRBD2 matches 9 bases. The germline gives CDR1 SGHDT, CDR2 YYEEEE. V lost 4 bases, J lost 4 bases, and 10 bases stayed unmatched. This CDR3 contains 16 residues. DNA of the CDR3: TGTGCCAGCAGCGGGGGGACTAGCCCCCTTCCAGATACGCAGTATTTT. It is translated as CASSGGTSPLPDTQYF.

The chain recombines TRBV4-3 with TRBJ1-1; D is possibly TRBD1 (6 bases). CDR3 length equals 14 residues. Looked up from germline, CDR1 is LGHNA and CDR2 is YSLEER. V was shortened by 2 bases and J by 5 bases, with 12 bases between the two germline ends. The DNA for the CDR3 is TGCGCCAGCAGCCAAAGGGGGGGAAGGACTGAAGCTTTCTTT. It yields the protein CASSQRGGRTEAFF.

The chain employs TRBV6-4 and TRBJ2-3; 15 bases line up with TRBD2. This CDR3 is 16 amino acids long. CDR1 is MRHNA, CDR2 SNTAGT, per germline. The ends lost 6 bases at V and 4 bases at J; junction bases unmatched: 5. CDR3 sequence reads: CASSRGLAGGSDTQYF. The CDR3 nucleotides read TGTGCCAGCAGCCGCGGACTAGCGGGAGGGTCAGATACGCAGTATTTT.

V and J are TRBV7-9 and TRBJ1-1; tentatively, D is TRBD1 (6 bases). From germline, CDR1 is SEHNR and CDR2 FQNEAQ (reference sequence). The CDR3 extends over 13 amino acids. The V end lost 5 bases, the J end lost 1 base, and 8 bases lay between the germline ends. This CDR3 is CASSMDRNTEAFF. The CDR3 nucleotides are TGTGCCAGCAGCATGGACAGGAACACTGAAGCTTTCTTT.

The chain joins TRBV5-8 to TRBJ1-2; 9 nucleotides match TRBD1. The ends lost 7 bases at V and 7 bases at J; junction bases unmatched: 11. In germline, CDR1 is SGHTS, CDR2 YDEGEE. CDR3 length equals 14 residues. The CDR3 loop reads CASDSGQGLGGYTF. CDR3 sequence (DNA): TGTGCCAGCGATAGCGGACAGGGGCTGGGTGGCTACACCTTC.

CDR3 loop: CASSEYSFTGELFF. As DNA, the CDR3 is TGCGCCAGCAGTGAATACAGTTTCACCGGGGAGCTGTTTTTT. This chain joins TRBV10-2 and TRBJ2-2; D not certain. V lost 3 bases and J 4 bases, leaving 9 bases between the germline ends. Germline CDR1 reads WSHSY; CDR2 reads SAAADI. The CDR3 is 14 amino acids.

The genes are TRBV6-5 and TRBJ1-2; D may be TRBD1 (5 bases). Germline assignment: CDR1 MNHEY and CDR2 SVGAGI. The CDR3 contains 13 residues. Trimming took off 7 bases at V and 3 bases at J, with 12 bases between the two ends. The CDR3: CASTTGGYYGYTF. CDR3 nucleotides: TGTGCCAGCACCACGGGGGGATACTATGGCTACACCTTC.

This CDR3 is CASSLSGTNDGYTF. In DNA form, the CDR3 reads TGTGCCAGCAGTTTATCCGGGACAAACGATGGCTACACCTTC. The V call is TRBV6-5, the J call TRBJ1-2; possibly TRBD1 for D (6 bases). Germline CDR1 MNHEY, CDR2 SVGAGI. The CDR3 spans 14 residues. V gave up 4 bases and J gave up 6 bases, with 15 bases separating them.

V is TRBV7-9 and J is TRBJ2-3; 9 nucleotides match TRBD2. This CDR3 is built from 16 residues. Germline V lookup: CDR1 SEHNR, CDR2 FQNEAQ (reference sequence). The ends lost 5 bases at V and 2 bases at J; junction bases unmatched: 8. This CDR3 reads CASSIQTSGVTDTQYF. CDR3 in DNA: TGTGCCAGCAGCATCCAGACTAGCGGTGTCACAGATACGCAGTATTTT.

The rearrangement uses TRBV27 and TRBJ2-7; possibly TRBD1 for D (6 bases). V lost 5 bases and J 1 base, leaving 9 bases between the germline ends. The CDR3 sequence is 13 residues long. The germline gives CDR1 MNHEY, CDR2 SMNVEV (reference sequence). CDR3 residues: CASSKQGSYEQYF. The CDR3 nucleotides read TGTGCCAGCAGTAAACAGGGTTCCTACGAGCAGTACTTC.

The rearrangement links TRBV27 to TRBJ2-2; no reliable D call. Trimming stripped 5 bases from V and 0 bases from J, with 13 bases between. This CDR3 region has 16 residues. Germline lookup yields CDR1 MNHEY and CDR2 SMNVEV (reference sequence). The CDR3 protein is CASSPPPGTNTGELFF. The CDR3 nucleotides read TGTGCCAGCAGTCCCCCCCCAGGTACGAACACCGGGGAGCTGTTTTTT.

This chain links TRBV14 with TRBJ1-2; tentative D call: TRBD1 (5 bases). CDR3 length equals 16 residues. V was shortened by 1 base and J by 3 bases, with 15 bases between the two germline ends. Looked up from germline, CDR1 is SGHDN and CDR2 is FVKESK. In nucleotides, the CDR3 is TGTGCCAGCAGCCAAGCGGGCGGGGCGCCCTACTATGGCTACACCTTC. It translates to CASSQAGGAPYYGYTF. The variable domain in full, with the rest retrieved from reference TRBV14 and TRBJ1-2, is EAGVTQFPSHSVIEKGQTVTLRCDPISGHDNLYWYRRVMGKEIKFLLHFVKESKQDESGMPNNRFLAERTGGTYSTLKVQPAELEDSGVYFCASSQAGGAPYYGYTFGSGTRLTVV.

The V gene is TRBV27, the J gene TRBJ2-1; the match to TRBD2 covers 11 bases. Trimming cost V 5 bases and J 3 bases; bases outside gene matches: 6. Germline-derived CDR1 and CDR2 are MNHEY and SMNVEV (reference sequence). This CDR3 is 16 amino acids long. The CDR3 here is CASSGGLAGFYNEQFF. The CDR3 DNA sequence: TGTGCCAGCAGTGGAGGACTAGCGGGCTTCTACAATGAGCAGTTCTTC.